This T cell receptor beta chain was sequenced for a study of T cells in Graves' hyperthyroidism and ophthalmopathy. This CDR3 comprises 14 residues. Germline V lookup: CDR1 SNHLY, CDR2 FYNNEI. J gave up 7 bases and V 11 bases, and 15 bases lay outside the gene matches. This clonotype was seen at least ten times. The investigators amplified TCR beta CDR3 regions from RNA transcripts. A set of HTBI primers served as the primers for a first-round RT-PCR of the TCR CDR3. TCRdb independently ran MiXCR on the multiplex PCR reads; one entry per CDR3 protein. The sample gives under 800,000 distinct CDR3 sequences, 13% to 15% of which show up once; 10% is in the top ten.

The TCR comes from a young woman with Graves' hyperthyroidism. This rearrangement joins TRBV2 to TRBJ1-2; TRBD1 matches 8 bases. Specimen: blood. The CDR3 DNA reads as TGTGCCTTCCGTTGGACAGGGCGCTCTGCTGGCTACACCTTC. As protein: CAFRWTGRSAGYTF.